This passage covers 14 T cell receptor beta chains from one sample sequenced in a study of T cell responses to AZD1222 COVID-19 vaccine. Only in-frame clones appear in the TCRdb table, and some are missing; sequencing was by immunoSEQ multiplex PCR. The data show some 180,000 clones, just under 95% seen once. The source was peripheral blood, collected 28 days after the second dose of the MenACWY control vaccine. Receptor source: an adult who received the MenACWY meningococcal vaccine as a control.

The genes are TRBV2 and TRBJ1-2, with D uncertain. The CDR3 covers 14 residues. V lost 1 base and J lost 0, with 6 bases in between. Germline V CDR1 and CDR2: SNHLY, FYNNEI. The CDR3 reads CASSEGEANYGYTF. The DNA of the CDR3 is TGTGCCAGCAGTGAAGGGGAAGCTAACTATGGCTACACCTTC. Full variable domain (outside the CDR3, taken from reference TRBV2 and TRBJ1-2): EPEVTQTPSHQVTQMGQEVILRCVPISNHLYFYWYRQILGQKVEFLVSFYNNEISEKSEIFDDQFSVERPDGSNFTLKIRSTKLEDSAMYFCASSEGEANYGYTFGSGTRLTVV.

J is TRBJ1-5 and V is TRBV7-3; D uncertain. V lost 4 bases, J lost 7 bases, and 11 bases lay in between. CDR3 length: 13 residues. Germline assignment: CDR1 SGHTA and CDR2 FQGTGA. CDR3 loop: CASSSGFFQPQHF. Here the CDR3 DNA reads TGTGCCAGCAGCTCGGGGTTCTTCCAGCCCCAGCATTTT.

The chain uses TRBV5-5 and TRBJ2-7; maybe TRBD1 (5 bases). The germline V and J ends were trimmed by 0 bases and 4 bases, with 14 bases remaining between them. Germline V gene sequence: CDR1 SGHKS, CDR2 YYEKEE (reference sequence). The CDR3 has 15 amino acids. CDR3 coding DNA: TGTGCCAGCAGCTTGGAGGGCAGGGTAGGGTACGAGCAGTACTTC. Encoded protein: CASSLEGRVGYEQYF.

The rearrangement links TRBV9 to TRBJ1-2; D not resolved. This CDR3 is 14 amino acids long. V was pared by 0 bases and J by 0 bases, with 6 bases between. CDR1 and CDR2 (germline): SGDLS, YYNGEE. The CDR3: CASSVGTANYGYTF. CDR3 coding DNA: TGTGCCAGCAGCGTAGGGACGGCTAACTATGGCTACACCTTC.

In this sample, this clone turned up a few times. V and J are TRBV7-2 and TRBJ1-1; tentative D call: TRBD1 (5 bases). Germline V gene lookup returns CDR1 SGHTA and CDR2 FQGNSA. CDR3 size: 15 residues. V shed 1 base and J shed 1 base, with 10 bases lying between them. CDR3 sequence reads: CASSLGVTENTEAFF. The CDR3 DNA follows: TGTGCCAGCAGCTTAGGGGTGACAGAGAACACTGAAGCTTTCTTT.

CDR3 in DNA: TGTGCCAGCAGTTTGAGAGGGAGGTATGAGCAGTTCTTC. It specifies CASSLRGRYEQFF. The chain carries TRBV12-3 or TRBV12-4 and TRBJ2-1; possibly TRBD2 for D (6 bases). The CDR3 consists of 13 residues. Between the trimmed V and J ends, which lost 3 bases and 8 bases, there was a span of 11 bases.

CDR3 sequence (DNA): TGCGCCAGCAGCTCTGGAGGGAGTCTGGGGGGCTACACCTTC. This sequence encodes CASSSGGSLGGYTF. This chain joins TRBV5-1 and TRBJ1-2; no clear D. V was clipped by 3 bases and J by 8 bases, with 17 bases between them. This CDR3 comprises 14 residues. In germline, CDR1 is SGHRS, CDR2 YFSETQ.

The rearrangement uses TRBV11-3 and TRBJ2-2; TRBD1 or TRBD2 may be the D gene (5 bases each). The V and J ends lost 6 bases and 1 base respectively, with 12 bases between them. CDR1 and CDR2 (germline): SGHNT, YENEEA. There are 15 residues in the CDR3. DNA of the CDR3: TGTGCCAGCAGTCCCGGGGCCAAGAACACCGGGGAGCTGTTTTTT. It specifies CASSPGAKNTGELFF. The full variable domain, in which reference TRBV11-3 and TRBJ2-2 provide the parts outside the CDR3, is EAGVVQSPRYKIIEKKQPVAFWCNPISGHNTLYWYLQNLGQGPELLIRYENEEAVDDSQLPKDRFSAERLKGVDSTLKIQPAELGDSAVYLCASSPGAKNTGELFFGEGSRLTVL.

This sequence joins TRBV6-5 and TRBJ2-7; D possibly matches TRBD1 or TRBD2 (5 bases each). Germline values: CDR1 MNHEY, CDR2 SVGAGI. The CDR3 consists of 14 residues. V lost 7 bases, J lost 2 bases, and 15 bases lay in between. This chain's CDR3 is CASTEGTVAYEQYF. The CDR3 coding sequence is TGTGCCAGCACCGAGGGGACCGTCGCCTACGAGCAGTACTTC.

The rearrangement links TRBV7-9 to TRBJ1-6; 7 positions agree with TRBD1. Germline CDR1 is SEHNR and CDR2 is FQNEAQ (reference sequence). This CDR3 comprises 15 residues. With 5 bases clipped from V and 8 bases from J, the junction kept 9 bases outside the gene matches. CDR3 bases: TGTGCCAGCAGCCGAAGGACAGGCAATTATTCACCCCTCCACTTT. Translated, it gives CASSRRTGNYSPLHF.

The V and J genes are TRBV27 and TRBJ2-5; TRBD1 might be the D (6 bases). With 2 bases removed from V and 9 bases from J, the gap between germline ends came to 13 bases. The germline V gene has CDR1 MNHEY and CDR2 SMNVEV (reference sequence). The CDR3 is 13 amino acids. CDR3 protein: CASSLESGVSQYF. CDR3 nucleotides: TGTGCCAGCAGTTTAGAGTCAGGGGTTTCCCAGTACTTC.

V is TRBV11-3 and J is TRBJ2-1; D is perhaps TRBD2 (6 bases). The CDR3 consists of 16 residues. In germline, CDR1 is SGHNT, CDR2 YENEEA. V lost 5 bases and J lost 7, with 21 bases in between. CDR3 in amino acids: CASSPSRTTLKNEQFF. CDR3 coding DNA: TGTGCCAGCAGCCCCTCGAGGACTACCCTAAAAAATGAGCAGTTCTTC.

On this clone: This specimen includes other DNA sequences encoding the same CDR3. The chain carries TRBV19 and TRBJ1-2; D not resolved. Germline loops: CDR1 LNHDA, CDR2 SQIVND (reference sequence). The CDR3 consists of 13 residues. Deletions cut 3 bases from V and 2 bases from J, with 7 bases between. DNA of the CDR3: TGTGCCAGTAGTATTCCAGGAAACTATGGCTACACCTTC. Residues: CASSIPGNYGYTF.

V gene TRBV27 combines with J gene TRBJ1-2; no reliable D call. The V gene's germline CDR1 is MNHEY and CDR2 SMNVEV (reference sequence). V lost 1 base and J 5 bases, leaving 5 bases between the germline ends. CDR3 length: 12 amino acids. The CDR3, as DNA: TGTGCCAGCAGTTTATTGGGGTATGGCTACACCTTC. Its translation: CASSLLGYGYTF.